This T cell receptor beta chain emerged from a study of siplizumab effects on memory and regulatory T cells. Whole-study findings and limits: The apparent diversity of naive T cells exceeded that of memory cells, and naive T cells seemed to make a major contribution to the alloresponse.

The ends lost 4 bases at V and 9 bases at J; junction bases unmatched: 9. The CDR3 runs to 14 residues. This clone was seen a single time. Its target is not known. The protocol was immunoSEQ multiplex PCR, while the TCRdb copy is restricted to in-frame clones and leaves out a portion. Of roughly 100,000 clones listed, 80% to 95% are singletons. The receptor was isolated from a human donor in good health. Source material: CD4+ T cells sorted from blood. The chain has TRBV5-3 and TRBJ2-1; TRBD2 aligns across 8 bases. TRBV5-3 falls under the ORF class, with uncertain function. CDR3 loop: CARSPRTSWGEQFF. The CDR3 bases are TGTGCCAGAAGCCCAAGGACTAGCTGGGGTGAGCAGTTCTTC.